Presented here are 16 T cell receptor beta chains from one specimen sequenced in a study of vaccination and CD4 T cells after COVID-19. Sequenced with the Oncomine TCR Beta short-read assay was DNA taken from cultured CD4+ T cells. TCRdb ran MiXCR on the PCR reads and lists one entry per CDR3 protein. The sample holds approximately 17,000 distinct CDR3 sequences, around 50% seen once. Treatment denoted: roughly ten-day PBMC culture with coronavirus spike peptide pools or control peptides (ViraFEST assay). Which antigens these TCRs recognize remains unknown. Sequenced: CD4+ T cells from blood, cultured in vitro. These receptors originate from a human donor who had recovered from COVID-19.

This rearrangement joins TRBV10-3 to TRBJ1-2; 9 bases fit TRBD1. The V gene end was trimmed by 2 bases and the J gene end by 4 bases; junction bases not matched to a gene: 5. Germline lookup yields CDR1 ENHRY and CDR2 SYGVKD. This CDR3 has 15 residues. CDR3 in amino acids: CAISEGDRVTYGYTF. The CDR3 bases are TGTGCCATCAGTGAGGGGGACAGGGTTACCTATGGCTACACCTTC.

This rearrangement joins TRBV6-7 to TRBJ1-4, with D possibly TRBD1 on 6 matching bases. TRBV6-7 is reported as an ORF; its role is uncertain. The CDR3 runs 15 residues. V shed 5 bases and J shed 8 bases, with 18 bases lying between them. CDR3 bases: TGTGCCAGCAGTCCTAAGGCTCGGACAGAAGAAAAACTGTTTTTT. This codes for CASSPKARTEEKLFF.

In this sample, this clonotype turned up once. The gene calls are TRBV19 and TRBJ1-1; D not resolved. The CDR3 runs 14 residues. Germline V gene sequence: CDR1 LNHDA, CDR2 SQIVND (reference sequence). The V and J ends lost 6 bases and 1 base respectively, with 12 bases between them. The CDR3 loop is CASRAGFGNTEAFF. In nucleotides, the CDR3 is TGTGCCAGTAGGGCGGGGTTCGGGAACACTGAAGCTTTCTTT.

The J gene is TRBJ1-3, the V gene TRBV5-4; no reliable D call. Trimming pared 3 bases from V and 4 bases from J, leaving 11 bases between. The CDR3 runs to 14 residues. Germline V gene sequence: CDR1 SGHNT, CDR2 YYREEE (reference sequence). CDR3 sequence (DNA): TGTGCCAGCAGCTCCCCTGGATACGGAAACACCATATATTTT. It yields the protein CASSSPGYGNTIYF.

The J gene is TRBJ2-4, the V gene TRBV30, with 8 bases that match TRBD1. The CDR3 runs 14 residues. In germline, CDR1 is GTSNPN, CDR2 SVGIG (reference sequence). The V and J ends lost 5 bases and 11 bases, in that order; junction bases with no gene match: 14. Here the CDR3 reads CAWGRTGRISVQYF. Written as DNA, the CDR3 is TGTGCCTGGGGTCGGACAGGGAGGATTTCTGTTCAGTACTTC.

The CDR3 spells CASSLWGRQGYGYTF. The CDR3 coding sequence is TGTGCCAGCAGTTTATGGGGTAGGCAGGGCTACGGCTACACCTTC. This sequence joins TRBV27 and TRBJ1-2, with D possibly TRBD1 on 5 matching bases. The CDR3 runs 15 residues. Germline values: CDR1 MNHEY, CDR2 SMNVEV (reference sequence). Trimming stripped 1 base from V and 8 bases from J, with 17 bases between.

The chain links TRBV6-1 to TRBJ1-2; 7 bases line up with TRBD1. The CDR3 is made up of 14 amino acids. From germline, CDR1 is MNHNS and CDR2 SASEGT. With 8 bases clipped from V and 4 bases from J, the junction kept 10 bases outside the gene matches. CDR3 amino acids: CASAMGQSIYGYTF. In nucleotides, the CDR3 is TGTGCCAGCGCTATGGGACAGTCAATCTATGGCTACACCTTC.

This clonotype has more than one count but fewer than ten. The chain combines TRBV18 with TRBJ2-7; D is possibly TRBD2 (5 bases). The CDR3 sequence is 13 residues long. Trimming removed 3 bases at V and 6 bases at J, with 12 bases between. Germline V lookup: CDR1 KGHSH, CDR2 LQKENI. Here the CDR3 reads CASSPSQEVEQYF. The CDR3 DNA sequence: TGTGCCAGCTCACCGAGCCAGGAGGTCGAGCAGTACTTC.

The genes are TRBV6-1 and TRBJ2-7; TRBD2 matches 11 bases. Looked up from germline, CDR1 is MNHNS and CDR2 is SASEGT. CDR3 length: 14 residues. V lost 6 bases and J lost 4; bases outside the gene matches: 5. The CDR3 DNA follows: TGTGCCAGCAGACCCGGGACTAGCGGTTACGAGCAGTACTTC. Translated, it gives CASRPGTSGYEQYF.

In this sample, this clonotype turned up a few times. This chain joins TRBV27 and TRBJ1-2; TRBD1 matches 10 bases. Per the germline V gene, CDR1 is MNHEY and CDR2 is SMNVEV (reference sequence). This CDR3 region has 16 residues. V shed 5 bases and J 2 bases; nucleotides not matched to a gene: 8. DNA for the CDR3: TGTGCCAGCAGTCAACGACAGGGGGCCTACAACTATGGCTACACCTTC. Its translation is CASSQRQGAYNYGYTF.

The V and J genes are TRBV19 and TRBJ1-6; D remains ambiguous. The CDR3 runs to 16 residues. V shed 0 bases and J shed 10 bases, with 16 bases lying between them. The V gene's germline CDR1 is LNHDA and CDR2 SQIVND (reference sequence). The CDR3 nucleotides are TGTGCCAGTAGTATAGAAATGCAGGAAATTGGGTCACCCCTCCACTTT. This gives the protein CASSIEMQEIGSPLHF. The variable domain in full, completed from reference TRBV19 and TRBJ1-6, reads DGGITQSPKYLFRKEGQNVTLSCEQNLNHDAMYWYRQDPGQGLRLIYYSQIVNDFQKGDIAEGYSVSREKKESFPLTVTSAQKNPTAFYLCASSIEMQEIGSPLHFGNGTRLTVT.

Written as DNA, the CDR3 is TGTGCCAGCAGTTCGGTAGGGGACAATTCACCCCTCCACTTT. The encoded protein is CASSSVGDNSPLHF. The V and J genes are TRBV12-3 or TRBV12-4 and TRBJ1-6; maybe TRBD1 (5 bases). This CDR3 has 14 amino acids. Trimming took 4 bases from V and 7 from J, leaving 11 bases between them.

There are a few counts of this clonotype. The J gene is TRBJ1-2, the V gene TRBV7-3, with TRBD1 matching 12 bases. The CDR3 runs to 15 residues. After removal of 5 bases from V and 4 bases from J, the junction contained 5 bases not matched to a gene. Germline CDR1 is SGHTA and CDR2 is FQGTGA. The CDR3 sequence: CASSQGQGAGYGYTF. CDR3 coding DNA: TGTGCCAGCAGCCAGGGACAGGGGGCTGGCTATGGCTACACCTTC.

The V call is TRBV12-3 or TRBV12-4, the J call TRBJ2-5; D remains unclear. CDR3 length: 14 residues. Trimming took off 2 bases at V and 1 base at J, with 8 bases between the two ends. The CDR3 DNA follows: TGTGCCAGCAGTTTACAGTCAATCCAAGAGACCCAGTACTTC. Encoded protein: CASSLQSIQETQYF.

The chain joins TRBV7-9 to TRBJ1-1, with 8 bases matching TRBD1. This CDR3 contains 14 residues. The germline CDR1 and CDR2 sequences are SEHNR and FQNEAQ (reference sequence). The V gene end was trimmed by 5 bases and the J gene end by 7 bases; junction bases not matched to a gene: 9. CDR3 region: CASSPTATGGEAFF. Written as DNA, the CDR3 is TGTGCCAGCAGCCCCACGGCCACAGGGGGTGAAGCTTTCTTT.

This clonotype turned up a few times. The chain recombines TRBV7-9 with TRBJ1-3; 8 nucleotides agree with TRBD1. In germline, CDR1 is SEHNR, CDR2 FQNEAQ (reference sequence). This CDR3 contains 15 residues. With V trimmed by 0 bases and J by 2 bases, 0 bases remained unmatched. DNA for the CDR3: TGTGCCAGCAGCTTAGCGGACAGGGCTGGAAACACCATATATTTT. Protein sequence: CASSLADRAGNTIYF.